This T cell receptor beta chain was obtained from a study of vaccination and CD4 T cells after COVID-19 (dated by TCRdb to between 2022 and 2023). Turning to the overall study: Convalescent patients had a positive SARS-CoV-2 result on nasal swab PCR, and of these patients, some 10 had mild disease and one had severe disease. Post-COVID blood samples from convalescent patients were collected a median of approximately 93 days after diagnosis, with a range of 35 to 161 days. Two doses of either the Pfizer-BioNTech BNT162b2 vaccine (n=8) or the Moderna mRNA-1273 vaccine (n=2) were administered to participants. Overlapping spike peptide pools from SARS-CoV-2 and from the common cold coronaviruses HCoV-NL63, HCoV-OC43 and HCoV-229E were used as culture stimuli. Post-vaccine blood samples were collected a median of 72 days after the second vaccine dose, ranging from about 13 to 241 days. The convalescent cohort comprised six males and four females, including two Hispanic individuals, seven Caucasians, two Asians and one multiracial person. The spike-specific CD4+ TCR repertoire was compared before and after mRNA vaccination in about nine COVID-19 convalescent patients and a handful of infection-naive healthy vaccine recipients. As controls, cultures received a CEFX viral epitope pool (the positive control), an HIV-1 Nef peptide pool (the negative control), or no peptide at all.

The method was PCR. DNA from cultured CD4+ T cells was subjected to TCR sequencing with the Oncomine TCR Beta short-read assay at the Johns Hopkins FTIC core. Genomic DNA was extracted from the cultured CD4+ T cells with the QIAamp micro DNA kit. The Oncomine TCR Beta libraries from cultured CD4+ T cells were pooled using unique dual indexes and then sequenced on an Illumina iSeq 100. From the authors' description of their analysis: Non-productive sequences were removed, and CDR3s that did not start with C, did not end with F or W, or were shorter than 7 amino acids were discarded. The MANAFEST web application was used to identify antigen-specific clonotypes by comparing peptide-stimulated wells against reference wells and other culture wells. For a clone to be called positive, the clone needed an FDR below 0.05, an odds ratio above 5, and a productive frequency above 0.1% in at least two of three replicate wells. A clonotype was classed as cross-reactive if the clonotype showed significant expansion both in SARS-CoV-2 spike wells and in at least one common cold coronavirus spike condition. CDR3 homology was assessed with Levenshtein distances (stringdist) and unrooted phylogenetic trees (ape) in R version 3.6.1. The public reads were reprocessed in TCRdb via fastp at Q25 and MiXCR, keeping in-frame beta chains. Rows matching on CDR3 protein sequence are summarized as one entry with the most common DNA and genes. For this entry, the V and J calls and clone size follow TCRdb and not the study's own pipeline. Counted in this sample were about 13,000 distinct CDR3 sequences; roughly 45% of them appeared once. The top ten clonotypes cover roughly 7.3% of the sample.

According to the germline V gene (reference sequence), CDR1 reads GTSNPN and CDR2 reads SVGIG. A distance of 18 bases separates the germline ends of V and J, which lose 0 bases and 0 bases respectively. There are 18 amino acids in the CDR3, from cysteine to phenylalanine inclusive. Only the CDR3 portion is preserved as DNA: 54 bases, with reading frame beginning at the first base. What the treatment or condition label conveys for this sample: approximately nine-day PBMC culture with coronavirus spike peptide pools or control peptides (ViraFEST assay). The study used the ViraFEST assay, which expanded antigen-specific T cells with peptide pools and then identified expanded clonotypes by TCR sequencing. Positive SARS-CoV-2 PCR tests in the convalescent patients dated from March to December 2020, before Alpha, Beta and Delta variants emerged in the United States. More than 1.5 million PBMCs per well were cultured in IMDM with roughly 4.8% human AB serum and 8.5 to 10 IU/ml IL-2, plus 10 ug/ml peptide pools. Half of the culture medium was replaced with fresh IL-2-containing medium on days 3 and 7. After around 10 days of culture, CD4+ T cells were isolated by negative selection with the EasySep CD4+ T cell isolation kit. Ficoll-Paque Plus gradient centrifugation was used to isolate PBMCs from whole blood, and the isolated PBMCs were then either used fresh or cryopreserved at -140C. Each culture condition was generally run in triplicate wells.

Worth noting for this clonotype: Its antigen remains unidentified. Base qualities are not recorded, but no much larger clone differs from it by a single base.

The study at large found these results: The number of convalescent patients in the study was relatively small, and the study did not examine early timepoints following natural infection. The median number of SARS-CoV-2-reactive clonotypes rose from approximately 20 after infection to some 40 after vaccination, but the change was not significant. Among convalescent patients, a median about 86% of the SARS-CoV-2-reactive clones seen after vaccination appeared only after vaccination, which suggests priming specific to the vaccine. Of the vaccine-specific clones in convalescent patients, 304 of 307, or nearly all, reacted only to SARS-CoV-2 spike and did not cross-react with common cold coronaviruses.

This sequence uses TRBV30 and TRBJ1-5, with an unclear D gene assignment. The receptor was derived from a human donor who had recovered from COVID-19. Sequenced here: CD4+ T cells from blood, cultured in vitro, sampled after SARS-CoV-2 vaccination. The DNA sequence is as follows: TGTGCCTGGAGTGTACGCCCGCCAGATTCAAATAGCAATCAGCCCCAGCATTTT. Translated, this is CAWSVRPPDSNSNQPQHF.